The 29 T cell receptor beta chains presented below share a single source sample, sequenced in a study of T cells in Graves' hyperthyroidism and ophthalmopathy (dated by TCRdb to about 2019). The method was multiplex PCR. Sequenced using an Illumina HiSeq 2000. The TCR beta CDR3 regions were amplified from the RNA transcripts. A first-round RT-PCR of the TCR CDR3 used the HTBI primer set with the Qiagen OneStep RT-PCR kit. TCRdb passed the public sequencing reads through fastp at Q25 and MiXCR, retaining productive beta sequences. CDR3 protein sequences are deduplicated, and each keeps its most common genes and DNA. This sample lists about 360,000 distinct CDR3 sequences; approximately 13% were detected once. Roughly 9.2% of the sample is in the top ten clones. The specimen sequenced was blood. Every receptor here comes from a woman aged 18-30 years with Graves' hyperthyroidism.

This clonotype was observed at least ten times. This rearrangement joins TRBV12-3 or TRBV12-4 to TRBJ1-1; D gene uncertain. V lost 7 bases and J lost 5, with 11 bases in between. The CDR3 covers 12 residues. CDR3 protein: CASTPLGTEAFF. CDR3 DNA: TGTGCCAGCACTCCCCTGGGGACTGAAGCTTTCTTT.

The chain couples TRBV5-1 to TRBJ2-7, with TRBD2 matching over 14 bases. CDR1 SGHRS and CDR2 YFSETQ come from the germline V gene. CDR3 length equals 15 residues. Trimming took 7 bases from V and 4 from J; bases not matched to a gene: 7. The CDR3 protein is CASCYGTSGSYEQYF. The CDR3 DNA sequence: TGCGCCAGCTGTTACGGGACTAGCGGGAGTTACGAGCAGTACTTC.

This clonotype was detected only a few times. The CDR3 nucleotides read TGTGCCAGCAGCCCCGAGACTAGCGGAGTTCAGTACTTC. Translation: CASSPETSGVQYF. The chain employs TRBV3-1 and TRBJ2-4, with 9 bases aligning to TRBD2. After removal of 4 bases from V and 11 bases from J, the junction contained 6 bases not matched to a gene. The CDR3 consists of 13 residues. Germline V gene sequence: CDR1 LGHDT, CDR2 YNNKEL (reference sequence).

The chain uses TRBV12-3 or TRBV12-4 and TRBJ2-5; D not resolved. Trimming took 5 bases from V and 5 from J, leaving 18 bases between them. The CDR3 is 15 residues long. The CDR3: CASSTRTSGWETQYF. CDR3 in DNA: TGTGCCAGCAGTACACGGACCTCCGGCTGGGAGACCCAGTACTTC.

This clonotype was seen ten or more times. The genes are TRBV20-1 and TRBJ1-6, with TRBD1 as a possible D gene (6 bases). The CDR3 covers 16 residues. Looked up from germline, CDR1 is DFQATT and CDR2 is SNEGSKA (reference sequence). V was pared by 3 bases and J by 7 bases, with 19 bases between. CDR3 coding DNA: TGCAGTGCTAGGGAATCTTGGGGGCAGGGGAATTCACCCCTCCACTTT. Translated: CSARESWGQGNSPLHF.

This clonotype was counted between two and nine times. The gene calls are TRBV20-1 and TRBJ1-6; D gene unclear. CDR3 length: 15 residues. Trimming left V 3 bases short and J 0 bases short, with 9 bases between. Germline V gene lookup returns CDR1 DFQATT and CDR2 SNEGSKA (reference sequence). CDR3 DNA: TGCAGTGCTAGTTCGGCTAACTCCTATAATTCACCCCTCCACTTT. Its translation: CSASSANSYNSPLHF.

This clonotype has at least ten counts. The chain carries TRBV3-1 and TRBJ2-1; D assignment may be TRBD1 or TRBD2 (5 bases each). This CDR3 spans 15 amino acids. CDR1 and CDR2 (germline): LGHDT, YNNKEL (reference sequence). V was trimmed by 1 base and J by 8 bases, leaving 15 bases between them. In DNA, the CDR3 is TGTGCCAGCAGCCAAGTGTGGGGGAGTGTAGATGAGCAGTTCTTC. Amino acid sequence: CASSQVWGSVDEQFF.

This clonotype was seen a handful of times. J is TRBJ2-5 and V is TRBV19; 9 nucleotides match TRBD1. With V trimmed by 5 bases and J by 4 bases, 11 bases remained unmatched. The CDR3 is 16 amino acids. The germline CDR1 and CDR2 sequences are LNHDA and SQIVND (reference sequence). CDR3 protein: CASSPGQGPIPETQYF. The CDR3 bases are TGTGCCAGTAGTCCAGGACAGGGGCCGATCCCAGAGACCCAGTACTTC.

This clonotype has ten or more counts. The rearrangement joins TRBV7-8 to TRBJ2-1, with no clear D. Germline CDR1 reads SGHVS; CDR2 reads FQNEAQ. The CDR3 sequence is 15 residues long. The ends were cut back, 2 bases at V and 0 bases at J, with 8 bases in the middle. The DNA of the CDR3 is TGTGCCAGCAGCTTAATGTTGAGCTCCTACAATGAGCAGTTCTTC. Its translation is CASSLMLSSYNEQFF. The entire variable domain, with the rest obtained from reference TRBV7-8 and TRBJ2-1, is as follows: GAGVSQSPRYKVAKRGQDVALRCDPISGHVSLFWYQQALGQGPEFLTYFQNEAQLDKSGLPSDRFFAERPEGSVSTLKIQRTQQEDSAVYLCASSLMLSSYNEQFFGPGTRLTVL.

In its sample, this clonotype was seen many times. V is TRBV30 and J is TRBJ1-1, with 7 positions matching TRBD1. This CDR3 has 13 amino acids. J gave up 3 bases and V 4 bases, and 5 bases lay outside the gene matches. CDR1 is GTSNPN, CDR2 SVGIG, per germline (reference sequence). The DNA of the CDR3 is TGTGCCTGGACCACAGGGGTTTACACTGAAGCTTTCTTT. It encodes CAWTTGVYTEAFF.

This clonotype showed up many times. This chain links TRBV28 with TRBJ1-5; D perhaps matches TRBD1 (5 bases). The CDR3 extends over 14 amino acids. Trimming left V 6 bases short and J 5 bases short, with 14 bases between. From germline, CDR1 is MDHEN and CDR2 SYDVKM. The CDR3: CASSPPGSHQPQHF. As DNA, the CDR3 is TGTGCCAGCAGCCCCCCAGGGTCTCATCAGCCCCAGCATTTT.

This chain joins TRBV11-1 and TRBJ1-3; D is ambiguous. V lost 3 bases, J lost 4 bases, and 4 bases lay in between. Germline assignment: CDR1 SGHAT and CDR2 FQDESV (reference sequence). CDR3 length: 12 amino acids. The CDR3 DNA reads TGTGCCAGCAGCTTCGGGGGAAACACCATATATTTT. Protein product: CASSFGGNTIYF. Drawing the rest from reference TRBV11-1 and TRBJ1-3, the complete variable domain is EAEVAQSPRYKITEKSQAVAFWCDPISGHATLYWYRQILGQGPELLVQFQDESVVDDSQLPKDRFSAERLKGVDSTLKIQPAELGDSAMYLCASSFGGNTIYFGEGSWLTVV.

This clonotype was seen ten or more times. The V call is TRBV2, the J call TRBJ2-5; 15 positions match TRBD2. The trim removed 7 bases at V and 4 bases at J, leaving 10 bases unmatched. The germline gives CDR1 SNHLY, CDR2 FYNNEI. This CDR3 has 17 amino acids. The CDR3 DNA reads TGTGCCAGCACTCAGGGACTAGCGGGAGGTGGGGGAGAGACCCAGTACTTC. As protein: CASTQGLAGGGGETQYF. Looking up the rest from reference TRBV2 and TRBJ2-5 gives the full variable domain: EPEVTQTPSHQVTQMGQEVILRCVPISNHLYFYWYRQILGQKVEFLVSFYNNEISEKSEIFDDQFSVERPDGSNFTLKIRSTKLEDSAMYFCASTQGLAGGGGETQYFGPGTRLLVL.

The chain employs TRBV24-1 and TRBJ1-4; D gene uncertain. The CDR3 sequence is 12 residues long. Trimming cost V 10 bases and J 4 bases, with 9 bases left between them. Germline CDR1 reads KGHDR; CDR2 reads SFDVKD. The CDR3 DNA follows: TGTGCCACAAGCCCGGGTAATGAAAAACTGTTTTTT. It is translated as CATSPGNEKLFF.

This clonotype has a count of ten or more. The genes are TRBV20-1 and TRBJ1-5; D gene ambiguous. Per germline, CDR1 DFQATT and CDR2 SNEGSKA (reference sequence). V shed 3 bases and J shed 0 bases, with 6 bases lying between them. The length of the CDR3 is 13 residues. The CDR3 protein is CSARAVSNQPQHF. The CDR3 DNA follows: TGCAGTGCTAGGGCGGTTAGCAATCAGCCCCAGCATTTT.

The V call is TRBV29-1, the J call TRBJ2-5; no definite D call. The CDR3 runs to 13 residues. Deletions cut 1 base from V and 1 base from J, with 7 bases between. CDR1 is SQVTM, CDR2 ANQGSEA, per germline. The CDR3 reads CSVEGASQETQYF. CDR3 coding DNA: TGCAGCGTTGAAGGGGCTTCCCAAGAGACCCAGTACTTC.

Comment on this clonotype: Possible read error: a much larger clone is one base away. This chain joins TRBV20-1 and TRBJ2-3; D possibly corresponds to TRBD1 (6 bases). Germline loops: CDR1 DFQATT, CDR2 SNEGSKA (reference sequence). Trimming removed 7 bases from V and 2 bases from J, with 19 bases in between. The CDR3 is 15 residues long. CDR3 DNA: TGCAGTGTTCCCCCAAGGGGGTACAACACAGATACGCAGTATTTT. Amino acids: CSVPPRGYNTDTQYF.

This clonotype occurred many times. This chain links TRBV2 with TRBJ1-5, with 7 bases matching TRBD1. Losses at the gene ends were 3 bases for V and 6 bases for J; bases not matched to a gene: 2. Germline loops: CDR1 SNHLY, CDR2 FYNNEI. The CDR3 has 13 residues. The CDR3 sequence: CASSDDRVQPQHF. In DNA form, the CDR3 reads TGTGCCAGCAGTGACGACAGGGTTCAGCCCCAGCATTTT.

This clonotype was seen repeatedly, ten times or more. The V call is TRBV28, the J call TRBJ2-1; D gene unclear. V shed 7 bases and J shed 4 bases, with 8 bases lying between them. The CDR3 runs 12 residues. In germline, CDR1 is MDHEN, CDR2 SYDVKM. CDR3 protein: CASTTGYNEQFF. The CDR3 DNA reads TGTGCCAGCACCACTGGGTACAATGAGCAGTTCTTC.

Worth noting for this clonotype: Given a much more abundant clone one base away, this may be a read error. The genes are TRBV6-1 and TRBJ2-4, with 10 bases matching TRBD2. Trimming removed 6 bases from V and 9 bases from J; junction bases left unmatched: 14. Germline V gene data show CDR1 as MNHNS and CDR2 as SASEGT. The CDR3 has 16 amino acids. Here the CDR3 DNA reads TGTGCCAGCAGACCTCCCGGACCAGCGGGGGGGGGCATTCAGTACTTC. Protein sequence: CASRPPGPAGGGIQYF.

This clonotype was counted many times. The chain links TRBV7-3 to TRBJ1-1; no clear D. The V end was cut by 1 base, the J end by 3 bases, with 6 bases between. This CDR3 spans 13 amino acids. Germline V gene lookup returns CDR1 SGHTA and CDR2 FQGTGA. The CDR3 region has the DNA TGTGCCAGCAGCTTAATTGCGGACACTGAAGCTTTCTTT. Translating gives CASSLIADTEAFF.

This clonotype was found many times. The CDR3 protein is CASSLLAHRSDGYTF. DNA for the CDR3: TGTGCCAGCAGCTTATTAGCCCACAGGAGCGATGGCTACACCTTC. The rearrangement uses TRBV7-8 and TRBJ1-2, with a weak D call TRBD1 (5 bases). CDR1 is SGHVS, CDR2 FQNEAQ, per germline. V lost 2 bases and J lost 6, with 16 bases in between. This CDR3 is 15 amino acids long.

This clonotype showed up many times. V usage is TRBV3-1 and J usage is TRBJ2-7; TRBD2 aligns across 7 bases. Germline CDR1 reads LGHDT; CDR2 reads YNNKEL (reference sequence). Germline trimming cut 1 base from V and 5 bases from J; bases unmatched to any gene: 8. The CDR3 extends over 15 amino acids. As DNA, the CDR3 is TGTGCCAGCAGCCAAGCTCCTATGACTAGCCACGAGCAGTACTTC. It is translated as CASSQAPMTSHEQYF.

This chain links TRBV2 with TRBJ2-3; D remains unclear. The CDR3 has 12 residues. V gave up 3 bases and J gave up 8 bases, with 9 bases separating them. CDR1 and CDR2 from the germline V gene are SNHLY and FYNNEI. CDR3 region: CASSEVSRTQYF. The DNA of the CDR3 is TGTGCCAGCAGTGAGGTGTCGCGTACGCAGTATTTT.

CDR3 region: CASSQNRGHSSPLHF. The CDR3 nucleotides are TGTGCCAGCAGCCAGAACAGGGGGCATAGTTCACCCCTCCACTTT. The chain has TRBV7-9 and TRBJ1-6; 9 nucleotides align to TRBD1. CDR3 length: 15 amino acids. Germline-derived CDR1 and CDR2 are SEHNR and FQNEAQ (reference sequence). The ends lost 5 bases at V and 9 bases at J; junction bases unmatched: 8.

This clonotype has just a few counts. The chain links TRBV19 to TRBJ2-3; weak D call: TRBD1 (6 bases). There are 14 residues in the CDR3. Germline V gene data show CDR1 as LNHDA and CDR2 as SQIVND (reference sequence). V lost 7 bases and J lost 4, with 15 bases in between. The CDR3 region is CASTGQGIPDTQYF. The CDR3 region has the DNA TGTGCCAGTACGGGGCAGGGGATCCCAGATACGCAGTATTTT.

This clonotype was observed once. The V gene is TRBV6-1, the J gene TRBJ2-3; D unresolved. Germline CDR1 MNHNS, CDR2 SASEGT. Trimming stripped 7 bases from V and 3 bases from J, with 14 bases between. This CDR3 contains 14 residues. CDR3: CASKEQSITDTQYF. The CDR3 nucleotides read TGTGCCAGCAAGGAACAGAGCATTACAGATACGCAGTATTTT.

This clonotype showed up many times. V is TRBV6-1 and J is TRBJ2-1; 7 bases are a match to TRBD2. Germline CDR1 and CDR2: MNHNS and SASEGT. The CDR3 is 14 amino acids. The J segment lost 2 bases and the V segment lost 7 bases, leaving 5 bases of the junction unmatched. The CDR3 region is CASNAGETYNEQFF. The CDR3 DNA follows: TGTGCCAGCAATGCGGGGGAAACCTACAATGAGCAGTTCTTC.

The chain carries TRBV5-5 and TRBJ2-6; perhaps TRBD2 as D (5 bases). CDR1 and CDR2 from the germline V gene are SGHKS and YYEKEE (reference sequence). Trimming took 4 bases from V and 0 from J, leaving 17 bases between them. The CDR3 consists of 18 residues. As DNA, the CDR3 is TGTGCCAGCAGCCCGCCCGGGGTGTCCTACTCTGGGGCCAACGTCCTGACTTTC. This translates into CASSPPGVSYSGANVLTF.